Each of the 31 T cell receptor beta chains below was sequenced from the same sample in a study of blood T cell repertoires in COVID-19. Here immunoSEQ multiplex PCR was the method, and the copy in TCRdb shows in-frame clones only, minus some. The repertoire has roughly 110,000 clones, approximately 90% of them found once; the top ten carry about 4.5%. The sequencing input was peripheral blood. The receptor set was obtained from a woman aged 45 to 65 with acute or convalescent COVID-19.

The table lists this clone with a few counts. This chain uses TRBV7-6 with TRBJ1-2, with no clear D. Per the germline V gene, CDR1 is SGHVS and CDR2 is FNYEAQ. The CDR3 consists of 13 residues. The V gene lost 1 base and the J gene lost 2 bases, with 5 bases spanning the gap. The CDR3, as DNA: TGTGCCAGCAGCTTAGGAGGGAACTATGGCTACACCTTC. As protein: CASSLGGNYGYTF.

The chain employs TRBV29-1 and TRBJ1-1; D is possibly TRBD1 (6 bases). This CDR3 is 16 amino acids long. Trimming shortened V by 3 bases and J by 4 bases, and 21 bases separated the two germline ends. Germline V gives CDR1 SQVTM, CDR2 ANQGSEA. The CDR3 DNA is TGCAGCGTTGATGTCGGTGGCAGGGGAAGTAGCACTGAAGCTTTCTTT. As protein: CSVDVGGRGSSTEAFF.

This rearrangement joins TRBV7-9 to TRBJ1-2; possibly TRBD1 for D (6 bases). The CDR3 runs 13 residues. The germline V gene has CDR1 SEHNR and CDR2 FQNEAQ (reference sequence). The V gene lost 7 bases and the J gene lost 2 bases, with 11 bases spanning the gap. In DNA form, the CDR3 reads TGTGCCAGCAACCCAGGGGAGAACTATGGCTACACCTTC. This sequence encodes CASNPGENYGYTF.

V usage is TRBV14 and J usage is TRBJ2-3; 7 bases agree with TRBD1. The germline CDR1 and CDR2 sequences are SGHDN and FVKESK. The CDR3 spans 17 residues. V lost 1 base to trimming and J lost 3 bases; unmatched junction nucleotides: 10. CDR3 sequence reads: CASSQAPTGVRTDTQYF. In DNA, the CDR3 is TGTGCCAGCAGCCAAGCCCCAACAGGGGTTCGGACAGATACGCAGTATTTT. Variable domain in full (rest from reference TRBV14 and TRBJ2-3): EAGVTQFPSHSVIEKGQTVTLRCDPISGHDNLYWYRRVMGKEIKFLLHFVKESKQDESGMPNNRFLAERTGGTYSTLKVQPAELEDSGVYFCASSQAPTGVRTDTQYFGPGTRLTVL.

This clone was observed a single time. The gene calls are TRBV7-6 and TRBJ2-1, with TRBD1 matching over 10 bases. V gave up 5 bases and J gave up 10 bases; unmatched junction bases: 11. Germline CDR1 SGHVS, CDR2 FNYEAQ. The CDR3 loop spans 15 amino acids. CDR3 residues: CASSLRDRGPGEQFF. The CDR3 bases are TGTGCCAGCAGCCTAAGGGACAGGGGCCCTGGGGAGCAGTTCTTC.

This chain links TRBV5-1 with TRBJ2-7; possibly TRBD1 for D (6 bases). V was shortened by 4 bases and J by 6 bases, with 17 bases between the two germline ends. CDR3 length: 14 amino acids. CDR1 is SGHRS and CDR2 is YFSETQ in the germline V gene. The DNA of the CDR3 is TGCGCCAGCAGCATGGCCGAGGGGGTAAGCGAGCAGTACTTC. Residues: CASSMAEGVSEQYF.

The rearrangement uses TRBV9 and TRBJ1-1, with D maybe TRBD1 (5 bases). The V end lost 0 bases, the J end lost 6 bases, and 12 bases lay between the germline ends. CDR3 size: 14 residues. The germline CDR1 and CDR2 sequences are SGDLS and YYNGEE. The CDR3 loop reads CASSVGQSTPEAFF. CDR3 DNA: TGTGCCAGCAGCGTAGGACAGTCCACCCCTGAAGCTTTCTTT.

The rearrangement joins TRBV4-1 to TRBJ1-6, with D possibly matching TRBD1 (5 bases). Trimming took 4 bases from V and 9 from J, leaving 19 bases between them. There are 16 residues in the CDR3. CDR1 MGHRA and CDR2 YSYEKL come from the germline V gene. CDR3: CASSPKAGRYGSPLHF. As DNA, the CDR3 is TGCGCCAGCAGCCCAAAGGCAGGGAGGTACGGTTCACCCCTCCACTTT.

This clone was seen only once. The chain carries TRBV14 and TRBJ2-1; 13 bases fit TRBD2. The CDR3 totals 16 residues. CDR1 SGHDN and CDR2 FVKESK come from the germline V gene. V was pared by 4 bases and J by 9 bases, with 9 bases of the junction left unmatched. This CDR3 is CASSPVRTSGRGEQFF. The CDR3 DNA is TGTGCCAGCAGCCCGGTAAGGACTAGCGGGAGAGGTGAGCAGTTCTTC.

The genes are TRBV28 and TRBJ1-5, with D hard to call. The V end lost 3 bases, the J end lost 0 bases, and 9 bases lay between the germline ends. The germline V gene encodes CDR1 MDHEN and CDR2 SYDVKM. This CDR3 spans 15 amino acids. CDR3 in amino acids: CASSLNELSNQPQHF. The CDR3 bases are TGTGCCAGCAGTTTGAACGAACTTAGCAATCAGCCCCAGCATTTT.

This chain connects TRBV9 to TRBJ2-2; TRBD2 is a possible D gene (7 bases). CDR3 length: 16 residues. Germline V gives CDR1 SGDLS, CDR2 YYNGEE. Trimming left V 2 bases short and J 3 bases short, with 14 bases between. Here the CDR3 DNA reads TGTGCCAGCAGCGTCGGGGGGCTTATATACACCGGGGAGCTGTTTTTT. Its translation: CASSVGGLIYTGELFF.

This clone was counted between two and nine times. The chain combines TRBV6-5 with TRBJ1-1; TRBD1 matches at 7 bases. This CDR3 has 12 amino acids. CDR1 and CDR2 from the germline V gene are MNHEY and SVGAGI. Trimming at V came to 8 bases and at J to 3 bases, leaving 3 bases not matched to a gene. The CDR3 spells CASGTGDTEAFF. The DNA for the CDR3 is TGTGCCAGCGGCACAGGGGACACTGAAGCTTTCTTT.

The chain uses TRBV27 and TRBJ2-7; TRBD1 might be the D (5 bases). The germline gives CDR1 MNHEY, CDR2 SMNVEV (reference sequence). The V end was cut by 7 bases, the J end by 2 bases, with 12 bases between. This CDR3 is built from 13 residues. CDR3 sequence (DNA): TGTGCCAGCAAGTTAAGGGGTCCCTACGAGCAGTACTTC. Translated, it gives CASKLRGPYEQYF.

The CDR3: CASSQAGVGGYTF. For the CDR3, the DNA is TGTGCCAGCAGCCAAGCGGGGGTAGGTGGCTACACCTTC. The V call is TRBV3-1 (or the pseudogene TRBV3-2), the J call TRBJ1-2, with D possibly matching TRBD1 (5 bases). Germline V gene sequence: CDR1 LGHDT, CDR2 YNNKEL (reference sequence). The CDR3 sequence is 13 residues long. V shed 1 base and J shed 7 bases, with 10 bases lying between them.

V and J are TRBV30 and TRBJ2-3; D perhaps matches TRBD2 (6 bases). The CDR3 has 14 residues. Deletions cut 6 bases from V and 2 bases from J, with 15 bases between. CDR1 GTSNPN and CDR2 SVGIG come from the germline V gene (reference sequence). CDR3 DNA: TGTGCCTGCATGGGAGGCTCCTTCACAGATACGCAGTATTTT. Translating gives CACMGGSFTDTQYF.

The chain recombines TRBV5-1 with TRBJ1-2, with TRBD1 identical over 7 bases. Germline V lookup: CDR1 SGHRS, CDR2 YFSETQ. With V trimmed by 4 bases and J by 3 bases, 9 bases remained unmatched. The CDR3 covers 15 residues. The CDR3 DNA reads as TGCGCCAGCAGCCAGGGGGACCAGGGATACTATGGCTACACCTTC. Its protein is CASSQGDQGYYGYTF.

The genes are TRBV6-5 and TRBJ1-5; D is undetermined. Germline assignment: CDR1 MNHEY and CDR2 SVGAGI. V was pared by 4 bases and J by 4 bases, with 8 bases between. The CDR3 totals 13 residues. CDR3 in amino acids: CASSSRLNQPQHF. The CDR3 region has the DNA TGTGCCAGCAGTTCCAGACTTAATCAGCCCCAGCATTTT.

V usage is TRBV11-2 and J usage is TRBJ1-5; D uncertain. Looked up from germline, CDR1 is SGHAT and CDR2 is FQNNGV. Trimming left V 3 bases short and J 0 bases short, with 3 bases between. This CDR3 spans 13 amino acids. Written as DNA, the CDR3 is TGTGCCAGCAGCTTTTATAGCAATCAGCCCCAGCATTTT. Its protein is CASSFYSNQPQHF.

V gene TRBV11-3 combines with J gene TRBJ2-7; D gene ambiguous. The CDR3 contains 13 residues. The V end was cut by 3 bases, the J end by 6 bases, with 12 bases between. Germline loops: CDR1 SGHNT, CDR2 YENEEA. The CDR3 coding sequence is TGTGCCAGCAGCTTGGAGAGATTTGGCGAGCAGTACTTC. This encodes CASSLERFGEQYF.

The V gene is TRBV6-4, the J gene TRBJ2-5, with D perhaps TRBD1 (5 bases). Deletions cut 5 bases from V and 9 bases from J, with 13 bases between. Germline V gene sequence: CDR1 MRHNA, CDR2 SNTAGT. This CDR3 region has 12 residues. The CDR3 spells CASSQTARAQYF. CDR3 bases: TGTGCCAGCAGTCAGACAGCTCGGGCCCAGTACTTC.

The genes are TRBV7-9 and TRBJ2-5, with D tentatively TRBD2 (6 bases). The germline V gene has CDR1 SEHNR and CDR2 FQNEAQ (reference sequence). CDR3 size: 16 residues. V lost 4 bases, J lost 7 bases, and 22 bases lay in between. CDR3 DNA: TGTGCCAGCAGCTCGGGACTTGAGGGGCGGAAGGGGACCCAGTACTTC. It yields the protein CASSSGLEGRKGTQYF.

The sample holds a few counts of this clone. The rearrangement links TRBV6-5 to TRBJ1-3, with 8 bases fitting TRBD1. The CDR3 totals 16 residues. V shed 0 bases, J shed 4 bases, and the junction held 5 bases outside the gene matches. Germline CDR1 and CDR2: MNHEY and SVGAGI. In DNA, the CDR3 is TGTGCCAGCAGTTACTCGGGGACAGGTTCGGGAAACACCATATATTTT. Translation: CASSYSGTGSGNTIYF.

This clone has more than one count but fewer than ten. This rearrangement joins TRBV28 to TRBJ2-7; D may be TRBD1 (6 bases). V was trimmed by 5 bases and J by 5 bases, leaving 19 bases between them. The CDR3 contains 15 residues. The germline V gene has CDR1 MDHEN and CDR2 SYDVKM. The CDR3 nucleotides are TGTGCCAGCAGTCCGATGGCTTACAGGGACCACGAGCAGTACTTC. Translating gives CASSPMAYRDHEQYF. The full variable domain, rest sourced from reference TRBV28 and TRBJ2-7, is DVKVTQSSRYLVKRTGEKVFLECVQDMDHENMFWYRQDPGLGLRLIYFSYDVKMKEKGDIPEGYSVSREKKERFSLILESASTNQTSMYLCASSPMAYRDHEQYFGPGTRLTVT.

The genes are TRBV7-9 and TRBJ2-3; D gene ambiguous. The V gene's germline CDR1 is SEHNR and CDR2 FQNEAQ (reference sequence). The CDR3 has 12 amino acids. Trimming stripped 7 bases from V and 4 bases from J, with 9 bases between. Here the CDR3 reads CASTLPPDTQYF. CDR3 coding DNA: TGTGCCAGCACCCTCCCCCCAGATACGCAGTATTTT.

The chain is built from TRBV10-3 and TRBJ2-2, with a possible D match to TRBD2 (6 bases). The CDR3 covers 14 residues. CDR1 is ENHRY, CDR2 SYGVKD, per germline. The V end was cut by 6 bases, the J end by 0 bases, with 8 bases between. CDR3 amino acids: CAIRERANTGELFF. DNA of the CDR3: TGTGCCATCAGGGAGCGGGCGAACACCGGGGAGCTGTTTTTT.

The gene calls are TRBV4-1 and TRBJ2-1; 8 bases agree with TRBD2. CDR3 length equals 16 residues. V lost 0 bases to trimming and J lost 5 bases; unmatched junction nucleotides: 6. CDR1 is MGHRA and CDR2 is YSYEKL in the germline V gene. As DNA, the CDR3 is TGCGCCAGCAGCCAAGATGCCGGGGGGGGAAACAATGAGCAGTTCTTC. Amino acid sequence: CASSQDAGGGNNEQFF.

The V gene is TRBV3-1 (or the pseudogene TRBV3-2), the J gene TRBJ1-3; possible D gene TRBD1, 6 bases. The CDR3 spans 15 residues. With 1 base removed from V and 6 bases from J, the gap between germline ends came to 13 bases. Per the germline V gene, CDR1 is LGHDT and CDR2 is YNNKEL (reference sequence). CDR3 DNA: TGTGCCAGCAGCCAAGCAGGTGTGGGGGCAAACACCATATATTTT. Translating gives CASSQAGVGANTIYF.

V and J are TRBV6-4 and TRBJ1-2, with D unresolved. Per germline, CDR1 MRHNA and CDR2 SNTAGT. V lost 0 bases to trimming and J lost 8 bases, with 10 bases between them. The CDR3 runs 13 residues. CDR3 DNA: TGTGCCAGCAGTGACTCGAGTGGTCTGGGCTACACCTTC. Its translation: CASSDSSGLGYTF.

The V gene is TRBV19, the J gene TRBJ1-2; tentative D call: TRBD1 (6 bases). Germline CDR1 reads LNHDA; CDR2 reads SQIVND (reference sequence). V was trimmed by 7 bases and J by 7 bases, leaving 10 bases between them. The CDR3 runs to 11 residues. The CDR3 sequence: CASNTGPGYTF. CDR3 sequence (DNA): TGTGCCAGTAATACAGGGCCTGGCTACACCTTC.

The chain carries TRBV29-1 and TRBJ2-4; tentative D call: TRBD2 (5 bases). Trimming stripped 3 bases from V and 15 bases from J, with 24 bases between. CDR3 length: 14 residues. CDR1 SQVTM and CDR2 ANQGSEA come from the germline V gene. CDR3 bases: TGCAGCGTTGAGAGGGAACAAGCTTCCAGTCGTCGGTACTTC. It yields the protein CSVEREQASSRRYF.

This chain links TRBV5-6 with TRBJ1-2; D ambiguous. V was pared by 4 bases and J by 3 bases, with 19 bases between. The germline gives CDR1 SGHDT, CDR2 YYEEEE. This CDR3 spans 16 amino acids. DNA for the CDR3: TGTGCCAGCAGCCAGGATTGGGCAGGAGGGTACTATGGCTACACCTTC. Translating it yields CASSQDWAGGYYGYTF.